The present T cell receptor (beta chain) was sequenced within a study of Ad26.COV2.S vaccination and SARS-CoV-2 variants. Overall study results and limits: Comparability of non-spike TCR breadth was observed across vaccine and placebo recipients. Placebo recipients showed lower spike-specific TCR breadth than vaccinees. After vaccination, reports described spike-specific CD8+ and CD4+ T cell responses as showing substantial breadth.

Only one count was recorded for this clone. The antigen is undetermined. Sequencing was performed with immunoSEQ multiplex PCR; in TCRdb, only in-frame clones are kept and a portion is missing. The table includes about 350,000 clones, 90% to 95% detected once. The CDR3 runs 17 residues. CDR1 and CDR2 (germline): MNHEY, SVGEGT. V was trimmed by 0 bases and J by 4 bases, leaving 19 bases between them. Sample: peripheral blood, taken after recovery from COVID-19. The chain carries TRBV6-2 or TRBV6-3 and TRBJ2-7; maybe TRBD2 (7 bases). The receptor's source is a human donor who had recovered from COVID-19. CDR3 coding DNA: TGTGCCAGCAGTTACTCGGGGGGGGCGCTCTCCATGTACGAGCAGTACTTC. Protein sequence: CASSYSGGALSMYEQYF.